There are many counts of the clone carrying this TCR beta chain. Its antigen is not known. The data were taken from a study of T cell repertoires in cytomegalovirus infection. For the study at large: Both recently identified HLA-C-restricted and well-studied HLA-B-restricted CMV epitopes were used in the study. Carrying CMV and the relevant HLA type showed in public TCR beta signatures.

The CDR3 runs 14 residues. Trimming pared 0 bases from V and 11 bases from J, leaving 16 bases between. Germline V gene sequence: CDR1 SGHVS, CDR2 FQNEAQ. Study results and limitations: Cumulative public TCR beta family frequency identified carriers of CMV plus the relevant HLA.

TCRdb re-called the reads through MiXCR, storing one row per CDR3 protein. In the table there are under 850,000 distinct CDR3 sequences, 30% to 35% of which are singletons. The receptor was derived from a human donor in good health (CMV status not recorded). Some clones in this sample may be carry-over from other donors' samples. The source material was cultured PBMCs, sampled from culture after CMV antigen stimulation. This rearrangement joins TRBV7-8 to TRBJ1-1; no definite D call. CDR3: CASSLAHVDGGAFF. CDR3 DNA sequence: TGTGCCAGCAGCTTAGCTCACGTTGACGGCGGGGCTTTCTTT.